The text below deals with one TCR beta chain. The data derive from a study of T-cell reconstitution after alpha-beta-depleted transplantation in children. TCRbeta library construction was performed incorporating unique molecular identifiers. TCRdb processed the PCR reads anew with MiXCR; each CDR3 protein has one entry. The profile shows approximately 590,000 distinct CDR3 sequences, about 11% of them singletons. CDR1 and CDR2 (germline): SGHRS, YFSETQ. V was trimmed by 0 bases and J by 0 bases, leaving 10 bases between them. This CDR3 spans 15 amino acids. J is TRBJ2-7 and V is TRBV5-1, with TRBD2 as a possible D gene (6 bases). Sequences were derived from PBMCs from the stem cell graft donor, sampled from the stem cell graft. This TCR derives from a human donor who donated a stem cell graft to a child with acute myeloid leukemia. The CDR3 sequence is CASSLEFGSSYEQYF. The CDR3 bases are TGCGCCAGCAGCTTGGAGTTCGGGAGCTCCTACGAGCAGTACTTC. The complete variable domain, with remaining parts taken from reference TRBV5-1 and TRBJ2-7, reads KAGVTQTPRYLIKTRGQQVTLSCSPISGHRSVSWYQQTPGQGLQFLFEYFSETQRNKGNFPGRFSGRQFSNSRSEMNVSTLELGDSALYLCASSLEFGSSYEQYFGPGTRLTVT.